One sample yielded the 13 T cell receptor beta chains listed below, sequenced in a study of T cell responses to AZD1222 COVID-19 vaccine. Sequencing used immunoSEQ multiplex PCR; TCRdb keeps in-frame clones, though not all of them. The sample contains 100,000 to 150,000 clones, more than 70% of which appear only once. Material: peripheral blood, obtained 28 days after the second AZD1222 dose. The receptors were gathered from an adult who received the AZD1222 COVID-19 vaccine.

The V and J genes are TRBV21-1 and TRBJ1-1. TRBV21-1 is described as a pseudogene. The CDR3 spans 14 residues. CDR3 sequence: CASSKGWWNTEAFF. The CDR3 DNA sequence: TGTGCCAGCAGCAAAGGGTGGTGGAACACTGAAGCTTTCTTT.

The rearrangement links TRBV24-1 to TRBJ2-2, with 7 positions matching TRBD2. Per germline, CDR1 KGHDR and CDR2 SFDVKD. After removal of 2 bases from V and 7 bases from J, the junction contained 3 bases not matched to a gene. CDR3 size: 14 residues. The CDR3 DNA reads as TGTGCCACCAGTGATTGGACTAGAGGCGGGGAGCTGTTTTTT. Its translation: CATSDWTRGGELFF.

The rearrangement links TRBV5-1 to TRBJ2-7; 8 bases are shared with TRBD1. Trimming cost V 0 bases and J 6 bases; bases outside gene matches: 5. The CDR3 covers 14 residues. Germline lookup yields CDR1 SGHRS and CDR2 YFSETQ. The CDR3 nucleotides read TGCGCCAGCAGCTTGGGGACAGGGTCCGGCGAGCAGTACTTC. Its translation: CASSLGTGSGEQYF.

This clone was counted a single time. The chain uses TRBV30 and TRBJ1-6; possibly TRBD1 for D (5 bases). The length of the CDR3 is 13 residues. Germline loops: CDR1 GTSNPN, CDR2 SVGIG (reference sequence). V lost 3 bases, J lost 10 bases, and 13 bases lay in between. CDR3: CAWSGGVDSPLHF. The CDR3 region has the DNA TGTGCCTGGAGCGGAGGGGTTGACTCACCCCTCCACTTT.

This rearrangement joins TRBV10-3 to TRBJ2-7; D may correspond to TRBD1 or TRBD2 (6 bases each). CDR1 ENHRY and CDR2 SYGVKD come from the germline V gene. This CDR3 spans 13 amino acids. V gave up 7 bases and J gave up 6 bases, with 16 bases separating them. The CDR3 nucleotides are TGTGCCATCACGGGGCTACAGGGAGGCGAGCAGTACTTC. Its protein is CAITGLQGGEQYF.

The rearrangement joins TRBV6-2 or TRBV6-3 to TRBJ1-4, with D hard to call. The CDR3 runs 17 residues. The germline V gene has CDR1 MNHEY and CDR2 SVGEGT. Trimming took 0 bases from V and 12 from J, leaving 23 bases between them. Here the CDR3 DNA reads TGTGCCAGCAGTTACTCGGGTTGGGCCACCGCTCGGAGAGAACTGTTTTTT. It translates to CASSYSGWATARRELFF.

V gene TRBV7-2 combines with J gene TRBJ1-6, with D unresolved. Germline V CDR1 and CDR2: SGHTA, FQGNSA. Trimming removed 0 bases from V and 0 bases from J, with 9 bases in between. The CDR3 is 17 residues long. The CDR3 region has the DNA TGTGCCAGCAGCTTAGCGGGCGGAAGCTCCTATAATTCACCCCTCCACTTT. Protein: CASSLAGGSSYNSPLHF.

The chain employs TRBV12-3 or TRBV12-4 and TRBJ2-1; perhaps TRBD1 as D (5 bases). Trimming removed 8 bases from V and 12 bases from J, with 11 bases in between. The CDR3 consists of 10 residues. CDR3 in DNA: TGTGCCAGCCAGGGTTCCCTGCAGTTCTTC. As protein: CASQGSLQFF.

The chain is built from TRBV7-6 and TRBJ2-7, with a weak D call TRBD2 (5 bases). The CDR3 runs to 14 residues. Deletions cut 1 base from V and 0 bases from J, with 7 bases between. CDR1 and CDR2 (germline): SGHVS, FNYEAQ. The CDR3 DNA follows: TGTGCCAGCAGCTTAGTCCGGGGCTCCTACGAGCAGTACTTC. Translated, it gives CASSLVRGSYEQYF. Full variable domain (outside the CDR3, taken from reference TRBV7-6 and TRBJ2-7): GAGVSQSPRYKVTKRGQDVALRCDPISGHVSLYWYRQALGQGPEFLTYFNYEAQQDKSGLPNDRFSAERPEGSISTLTIQRTEQRDSAMYRCASSLVRGSYEQYFGPGTRLTVT.

The V call is TRBV4-1, the J call TRBJ2-7, with D perhaps TRBD2 (5 bases). The V end was cut by 4 bases, the J end by 0 bases, with 16 bases between. The germline CDR1 and CDR2 sequences are MGHRA and YSYEKL. The CDR3 has 16 amino acids. The CDR3 DNA sequence: TGCGCCAGCAGCCGGACCGGGGTCGACGTCTCCTACGAGCAGTACTTC. This gives the protein CASSRTGVDVSYEQYF.

The chain uses TRBV3-1 (or the pseudogene TRBV3-2) and TRBJ1-5; TRBD1 is a possible D gene (5 bases). CDR1 and CDR2 from the germline V gene are LGHDT and YNNKEL (reference sequence). V lost 3 bases, J lost 5 bases, and 14 bases lay in between. This CDR3 spans 15 amino acids. CDR3 coding DNA: TGTGCCAGCAGCCAGTTCTTCGGAGGGGATCAGCCCCAGCATTTT. This encodes CASSQFFGGDQPQHF.

This clone came up a few times. The chain couples TRBV9 to TRBJ1-3; D is uncertain. V dropped 0 bases and J dropped 2 bases, with 15 bases sitting between them. The length of the CDR3 is 17 residues. Germline V gene lookup returns CDR1 SGDLS and CDR2 YYNGEE. Here the CDR3 DNA reads TGTGCCAGCAGCGTAGCCCCCCGTGTTGGGCCTGGAAACACCATATATTTT. Protein sequence: CASSVAPRVGPGNTIYF.

The chain uses TRBV19 and TRBJ1-1, with D unclear. Germline assignment: CDR1 LNHDA and CDR2 SQIVND (reference sequence). The length of the CDR3 is 15 residues. Trimming removed 10 bases from V and 0 bases from J, with 18 bases in between. In DNA form, the CDR3 reads TGTGCCACCAGCCGCCGGGTTAGCATGAACACTGAAGCTTTCTTT. This sequence encodes CATSRRVSMNTEAFF.